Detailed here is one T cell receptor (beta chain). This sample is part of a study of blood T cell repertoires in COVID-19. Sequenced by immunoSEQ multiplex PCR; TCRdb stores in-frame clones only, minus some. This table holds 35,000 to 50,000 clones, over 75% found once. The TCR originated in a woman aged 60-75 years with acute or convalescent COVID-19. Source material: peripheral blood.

This CDR3 is CSVEDHRAGGGYGYTF. CDR3 nucleotide sequence: TGCAGCGTTGAAGATCACAGGGCAGGGGGAGGCTATGGCTACACCTTC. The genes are TRBV29-1 and TRBJ1-2; 7 nucleotides agree with TRBD1. The CDR3 runs 16 residues. V was pared by 0 bases and J by 4 bases, with 11 bases of the junction left unmatched. The germline V gene encodes CDR1 SQVTM and CDR2 ANQGSEA.